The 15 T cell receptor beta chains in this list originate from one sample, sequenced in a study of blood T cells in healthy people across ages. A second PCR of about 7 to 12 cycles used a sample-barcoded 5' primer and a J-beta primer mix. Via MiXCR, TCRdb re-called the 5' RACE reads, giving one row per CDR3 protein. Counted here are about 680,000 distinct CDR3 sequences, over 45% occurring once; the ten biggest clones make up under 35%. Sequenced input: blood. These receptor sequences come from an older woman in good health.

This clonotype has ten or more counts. This CDR3 is CSVARYEQFF. CDR3 nucleotides: TGCAGCGTTGCCAGATATGAGCAGTTCTTC. The rearrangement joins TRBV29-1 to TRBJ2-1; D gene unclear. V was trimmed by 4 bases and J by 8 bases, leaving 6 bases between them. Germline V lookup: CDR1 SQVTM, CDR2 ANQGSEA. The length of the CDR3 is 10 residues.

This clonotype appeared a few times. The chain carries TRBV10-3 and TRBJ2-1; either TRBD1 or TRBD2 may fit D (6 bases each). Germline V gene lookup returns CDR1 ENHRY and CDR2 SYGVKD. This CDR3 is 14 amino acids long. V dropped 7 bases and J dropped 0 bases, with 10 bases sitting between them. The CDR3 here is CAINREDSYNEQFF. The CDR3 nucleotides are TGTGCCATCAACAGGGAGGACTCCTACAATGAGCAGTTCTTC.

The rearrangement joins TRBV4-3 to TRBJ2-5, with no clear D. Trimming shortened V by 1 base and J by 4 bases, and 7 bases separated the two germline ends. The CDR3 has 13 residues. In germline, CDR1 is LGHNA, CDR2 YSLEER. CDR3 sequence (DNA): TGCGCCAGCAGCCAAGGTCAAGTAGAGACCCAGTACTTC. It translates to CASSQGQVETQYF.

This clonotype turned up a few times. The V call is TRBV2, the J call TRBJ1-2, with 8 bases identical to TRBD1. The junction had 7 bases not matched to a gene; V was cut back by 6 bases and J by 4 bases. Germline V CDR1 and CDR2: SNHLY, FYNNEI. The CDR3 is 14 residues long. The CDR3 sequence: CASSWSQGGYGYTF. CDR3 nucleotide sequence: TGTGCCAGCAGCTGGTCACAGGGGGGCTATGGCTACACCTTC.

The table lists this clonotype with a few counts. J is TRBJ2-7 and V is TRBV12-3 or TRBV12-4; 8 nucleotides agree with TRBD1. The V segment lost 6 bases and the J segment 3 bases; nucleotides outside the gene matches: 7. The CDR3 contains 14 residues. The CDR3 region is CASSSDRGHYEQYF. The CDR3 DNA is TGTGCCAGCAGCTCTGACAGGGGCCACTACGAGCAGTACTTC.

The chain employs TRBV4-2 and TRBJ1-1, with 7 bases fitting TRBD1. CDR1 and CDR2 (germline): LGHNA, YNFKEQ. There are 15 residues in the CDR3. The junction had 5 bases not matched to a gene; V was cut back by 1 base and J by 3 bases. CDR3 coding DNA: TGTGCCAGCAGCCAAGCCGACAGGGAGGACACTGAAGCTTTCTTT. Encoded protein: CASSQADREDTEAFF.

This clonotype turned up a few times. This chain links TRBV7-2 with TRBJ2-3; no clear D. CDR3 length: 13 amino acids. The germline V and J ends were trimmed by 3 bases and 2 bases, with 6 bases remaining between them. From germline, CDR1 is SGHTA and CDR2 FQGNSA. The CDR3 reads CASSLPPTDTQYF. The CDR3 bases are TGTGCCAGCAGCTTGCCCCCCACAGATACGCAGTATTTT. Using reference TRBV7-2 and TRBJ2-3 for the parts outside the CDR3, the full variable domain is GAGVSQSPSNKVTEKGKDVELRCDPISGHTALYWYRQSLGQGLEFLIYFQGNSAPDKSGLPSDRFSAERTGGSVSTLTIQRTQQEDSAVYLCASSLPPTDTQYFGPGTRLTVL.

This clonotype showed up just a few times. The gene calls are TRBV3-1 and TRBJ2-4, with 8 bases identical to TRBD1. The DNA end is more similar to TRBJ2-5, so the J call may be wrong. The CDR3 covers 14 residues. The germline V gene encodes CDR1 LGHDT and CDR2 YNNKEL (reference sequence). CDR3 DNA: TGTGCCAGCAGCATACCAGGGGGCGCAGAGACCCAGTACTTC. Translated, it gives CASSIPGGAETQYF.

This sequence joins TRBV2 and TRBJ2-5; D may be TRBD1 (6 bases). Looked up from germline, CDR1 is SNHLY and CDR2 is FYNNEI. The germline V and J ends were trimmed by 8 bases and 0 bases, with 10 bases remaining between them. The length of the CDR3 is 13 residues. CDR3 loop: CASGTTYQETQYF. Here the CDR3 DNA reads TGTGCCAGCGGGACAACTTACCAAGAGACCCAGTACTTC. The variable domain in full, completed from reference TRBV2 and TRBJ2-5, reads EPEVTQTPSHQVTQMGQEVILRCVPISNHLYFYWYRQILGQKVEFLVSFYNNEISEKSEIFDDQFSVERPDGSNFTLKIRSTKLEDSAMYFCASGTTYQETQYFGPGTRLLVL.

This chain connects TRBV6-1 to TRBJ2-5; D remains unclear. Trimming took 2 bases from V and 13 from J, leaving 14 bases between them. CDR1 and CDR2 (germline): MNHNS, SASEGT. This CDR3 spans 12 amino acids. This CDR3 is CASSELGYERYF. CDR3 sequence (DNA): TGTGCCAGCAGTGAATTGGGCTACGAGCGGTACTTC.

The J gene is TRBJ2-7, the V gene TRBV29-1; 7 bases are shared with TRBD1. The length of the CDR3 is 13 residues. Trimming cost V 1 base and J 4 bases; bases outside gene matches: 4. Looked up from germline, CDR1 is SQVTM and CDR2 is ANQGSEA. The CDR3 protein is CSVEGRQGYEQYF. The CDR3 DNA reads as TGCAGCGTTGAAGGGAGACAGGGTTACGAGCAGTACTTC.

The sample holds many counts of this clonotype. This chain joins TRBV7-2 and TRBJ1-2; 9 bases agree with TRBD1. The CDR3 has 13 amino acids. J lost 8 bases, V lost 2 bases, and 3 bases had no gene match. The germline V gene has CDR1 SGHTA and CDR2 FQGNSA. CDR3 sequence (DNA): TGTGCCAGCAGCTTACGACAGGGGGGCGGCTACACCTTC. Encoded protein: CASSLRQGGGYTF.

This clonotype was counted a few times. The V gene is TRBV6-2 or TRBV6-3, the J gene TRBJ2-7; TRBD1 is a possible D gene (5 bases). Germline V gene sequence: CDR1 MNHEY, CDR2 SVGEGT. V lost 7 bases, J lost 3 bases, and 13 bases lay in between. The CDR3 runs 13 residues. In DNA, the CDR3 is TGTGCCAGCACCAGGGAAGATTACTACGAGCAGTACTTC. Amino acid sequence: CASTREDYYEQYF.

The CDR3 is CSAHRRGGINYGYTF. CDR3 nucleotide sequence: TGCAGTGCCCACCGCAGGGGGGGGATTAACTATGGCTACACCTTC. The chain uses TRBV20-1 and TRBJ1-2, with 7 bases fitting TRBD1. The CDR3 length is 15 residues. CDR1 is DFQATT, CDR2 SNEGSKA, per germline (reference sequence). V dropped 6 bases and J dropped 1; count of bases not matched to a gene: 11.

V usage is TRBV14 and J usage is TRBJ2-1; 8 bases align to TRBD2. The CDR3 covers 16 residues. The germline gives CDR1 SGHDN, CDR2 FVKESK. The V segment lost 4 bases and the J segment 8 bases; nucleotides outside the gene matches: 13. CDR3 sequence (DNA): TGTGCCAGCAGCCTAAGGTCCCCAAGCGGGAGTTATGAGCAGTTCTTC. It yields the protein CASSLRSPSGSYEQFF.